The present entry profiles one TCR beta chain with its context. After removal of 2 bases from V and 7 bases from J, the junction contained 10 bases not matched to a gene. From germline, CDR1 is LNHDA and CDR2 SQIVND (reference sequence). The CDR3 extends over 15 amino acids. The entry originates in a study of T cell changes during pregnancy in multiple sclerosis. Method: immunoSEQ multiplex PCR; TCRdb's copy keeps in-frame clones and lacks some. The sample lists 100,000 or so clones, over 85% occurring once. This sequence originates from a female donor with multiple sclerosis, enrolled in a pregnancy study. The chain has TRBV19 and TRBJ1-1; 7 nucleotides match TRBD1. The input for sequencing was peripheral blood, taken after pregnancy. CDR3 nucleotides: TGTGCCAGTAGTATATTGCGGGACAGTTACTTTGAAGCTTTCTTT. Translation: CASSILRDSYFEAFF.